A single sample is the source of the 18 T cell receptor beta chains below, sequenced in a study of blood T cell repertoires in COVID-19. Assay: immunoSEQ multiplex PCR; the TCRdb copy retains only in-frame clones and omits some. Among about 190,000 clones listed, about 85% were seen once. Sequenced: peripheral blood. These receptors were taken from a man between 65 and 85 years old with active or convalescent COVID-19.

The chain is built from TRBV7-9 and TRBJ1-2; 9 bases line up with TRBD1. Germline loops: CDR1 SEHNR, CDR2 FQNEAQ (reference sequence). V trimming: 4 bases; J trimming: 6 bases; junction bases outside the gene matches: 3. The CDR3 runs 13 residues. The CDR3 nucleotides read TGTGCCAGCAGCTCTAGGACAGGGGATGGCTACACCTTC. Protein: CASSSRTGDGYTF.

This rearrangement joins TRBV5-1 to TRBJ2-7; a possible D gene is TRBD2 (5 bases). Per germline, CDR1 SGHRS and CDR2 YFSETQ. Deletions cut 0 bases from V and 7 bases from J, with 14 bases between. This CDR3 region has 14 residues. The CDR3 sequence is CASSLAVAGVEQYF. CDR3 bases: TGCGCCAGCAGCTTGGCGGTTGCCGGGGTAGAGCAGTACTTC.

The chain employs TRBV30 and TRBJ2-5; 8 positions agree with TRBD1. The CDR3 extends over 15 amino acids. Germline V CDR1 and CDR2: GTSNPN, SVGIG (reference sequence). The ends lost 2 bases at V and 5 bases at J; junction bases unmatched: 10. CDR3 DNA sequence: TGTGCCTGGAGTCAAATCAGGGGGCCGGGGGAGACCCAGTACTTC. As protein: CAWSQIRGPGETQYF.

V gene TRBV5-1 combines with J gene TRBJ1-3; no definite D call. V was shortened by 5 bases and J by 1 base, with 7 bases between the two germline ends. Germline CDR1 SGHRS, CDR2 YFSETQ. This CDR3 contains 13 residues. As DNA, the CDR3 is TGCGCCAGCAGTCCGGTTTCTGGAAACACCATATATTTT. It yields the protein CASSPVSGNTIYF.

This chain connects TRBV5-4 to TRBJ2-7; 9 positions agree with TRBD2. Unmatched junction bases numbered 5, after V lost 4 bases and J lost 0 bases. CDR3 length: 15 residues. Germline loops: CDR1 SGHNT, CDR2 YYREEE (reference sequence). The CDR3: CASSPTSGTSYEQYF. The CDR3 nucleotides read TGTGCCAGCAGCCCGACTAGCGGAACCTCCTACGAGCAGTACTTC.

This sequence joins TRBV6-5 and TRBJ2-1; D is unclear. The V end lost 4 bases, the J end lost 9 bases, and 7 bases lay between the germline ends. The CDR3 consists of 11 residues. The germline gives CDR1 MNHEY, CDR2 SVGAGI. The CDR3 loop reads CASSFGGEQFF. CDR3 bases: TGTGCCAGCAGTTTCGGCGGTGAGCAGTTCTTC.

The chain combines TRBV28 with TRBJ1-2; D is possibly TRBD1 (5 bases). The V end lost 0 bases, the J end lost 8 bases, and 19 bases lay between the germline ends. The CDR3 is 16 residues long. Germline-derived CDR1 and CDR2 are MDHEN and SYDVKM. CDR3 loop: CASSLWPGGATGGYTF. The CDR3 nucleotides are TGTGCCAGCAGTTTATGGCCGGGAGGGGCCACGGGGGGCTACACCTTC.

The chain joins TRBV10-3 to TRBJ1-2; D not certain. V lost 0 bases, J lost 2 bases, and 16 bases lay in between. The V gene's germline CDR1 is ENHRY and CDR2 SYGVKD. The CDR3 contains 17 residues. The CDR3 nucleotides are TGTGCCATCAGTGAGTCGATAGGAGGAGGGCGGAACTATGGCTACACCTTC. The encoded protein is CAISESIGGGRNYGYTF.

The chain combines TRBV2 with TRBJ2-3; TRBD1 matches 7 bases. Trimming took 8 bases from V and 3 from J; bases not matched to a gene: 8. The CDR3 length is 14 residues. CDR1 and CDR2 (germline): SNHLY, FYNNEI. CDR3 sequence: CASADRARTDTQYF. The CDR3 DNA sequence: TGTGCCAGCGCTGACAGGGCCCGAACAGATACGCAGTATTTT.

This chain connects TRBV6-5 to TRBJ1-4, with a possible D match to TRBD1 (6 bases). The CDR3 extends over 15 amino acids. Germline V CDR1 and CDR2: MNHEY, SVGAGI. Trimming took 6 bases from V and 4 from J, leaving 15 bases between them. The CDR3 DNA reads TGTGCCAGCAGCCCGCACGGGACACTTAATGAAAAACTGTTTTTT. Amino acid sequence: CASSPHGTLNEKLFF.

The chain employs TRBV3-1 (or the pseudogene TRBV3-2) and TRBJ1-5; 7 bases fit TRBD1. Germline values: CDR1 LGHDT, CDR2 YNNKEL (reference sequence). This CDR3 comprises 20 residues. V was pared by 4 bases and J by 0 bases, with 18 bases of the junction left unmatched. DNA of the CDR3: TGTGCCAGCAGCCTAATACCACACAGGGGAGGTCGGAGTAGCAATCAGCCCCAGCATTTT. It is translated as CASSLIPHRGGRSSNQPQHF.

DNA of the CDR3: TGTGCCAGCACCCCAGGGGATGGAAACACCATATATTTT. It yields the protein CASTPGDGNTIYF. The rearrangement uses TRBV9 and TRBJ1-3; weak D call: TRBD1 (6 bases). Germline V gene sequence: CDR1 SGDLS, CDR2 YYNGEE. CDR3 length: 13 residues. Trimming took 6 bases from V and 3 from J, leaving 10 bases between them.

The CDR3 sequence is CASSQGIRTGGYGYTF. The DNA for the CDR3 is TGCGCCAGCAGCCAAGGAATCCGGACGGGGGGGTATGGCTACACCTTC. The chain uses TRBV4-3 and TRBJ1-2, with TRBD1 as a possible D gene (5 bases). Trimming took 1 base from V and 5 from J, leaving 17 bases between them. The CDR3 has 16 amino acids. Germline CDR1 reads LGHNA; CDR2 reads YSLEER.

This chain uses TRBV28 with TRBJ1-6, with D hard to call. V was shortened by 6 bases and J by 4 bases, with 10 bases between the two germline ends. Germline values: CDR1 MDHEN, CDR2 SYDVKM. The CDR3 has 14 amino acids. CDR3 protein: CASSRSLYNSPLHF. In DNA, the CDR3 is TGTGCCAGCAGCCGTTCCCTTTATAATTCACCCCTCCACTTT. Looking up the rest from reference TRBV28 and TRBJ1-6 gives the full variable domain: DVKVTQSSRYLVKRTGEKVFLECVQDMDHENMFWYRQDPGLGLRLIYFSYDVKMKEKGDIPEGYSVSREKKERFSLILESASTNQTSMYLCASSRSLYNSPLHFGNGTRLTVT.

This chain uses TRBV6-5 with TRBJ1-1; tentatively, D is TRBD1 (6 bases). The V and J ends lost 7 bases and 4 bases respectively, with 13 bases between them. The germline V gene has CDR1 MNHEY and CDR2 SVGAGI. The CDR3 has 13 residues. CDR3 nucleotide sequence: TGTGCCAGCAACCCGAGGGGGAGCACTGAAGCTTTCTTT. This gives the protein CASNPRGSTEAFF.

J is TRBJ2-7 and V is TRBV3-1 (or the pseudogene TRBV3-2); D unresolved. Germline CDR1 reads LGHDT; CDR2 reads YNNKEL (reference sequence). V was clipped by 3 bases and J by 2 bases, with 5 bases between them. This CDR3 comprises 12 residues. CDR3 nucleotide sequence: TGTGCCAGCAGCCAGGCAACCTACGAGCAGTACTTC. The encoded protein is CASSQATYEQYF.

This chain links TRBV9 with TRBJ2-1, with 13 bases lining up with TRBD2. V was pared by 3 bases and J by 9 bases, with 9 bases of the junction left unmatched. Germline lookup yields CDR1 SGDLS and CDR2 YYNGEE. The CDR3 runs 16 residues. CDR3 nucleotides: TGTGCCAGCAGCGGATCAACTAGCGGGAGGGCCACTGAGCAGTTCTTC. Translated: CASSGSTSGRATEQFF.

This clone has more than one count but fewer than ten. This chain links TRBV6-5 with TRBJ2-7; D gene ambiguous. V was clipped by 4 bases and J by 0 bases, with 10 bases between them. The CDR3 spans 14 residues. Germline V gene data show CDR1 as MNHEY and CDR2 as SVGAGI. CDR3 in amino acids: CASSFGAYSYEQYF. The CDR3 bases are TGTGCCAGCAGTTTCGGAGCTTACTCCTACGAGCAGTACTTC.